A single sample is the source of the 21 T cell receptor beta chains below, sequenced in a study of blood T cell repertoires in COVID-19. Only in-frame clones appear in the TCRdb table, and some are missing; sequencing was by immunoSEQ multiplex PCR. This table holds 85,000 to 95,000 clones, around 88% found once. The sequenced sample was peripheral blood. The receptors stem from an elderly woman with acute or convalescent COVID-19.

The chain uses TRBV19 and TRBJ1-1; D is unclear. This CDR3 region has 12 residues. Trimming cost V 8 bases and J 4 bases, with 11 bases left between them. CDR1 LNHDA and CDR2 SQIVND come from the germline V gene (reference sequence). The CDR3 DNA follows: TGTGCCAGTTTAAGACTGGGCACTGAAGCTTTCTTT. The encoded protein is CASLRLGTEAFF.

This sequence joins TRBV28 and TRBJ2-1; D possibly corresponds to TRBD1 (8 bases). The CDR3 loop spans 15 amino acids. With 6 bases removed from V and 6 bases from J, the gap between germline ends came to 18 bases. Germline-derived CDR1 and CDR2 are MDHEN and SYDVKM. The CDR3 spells CASSRQGRASNEQFF. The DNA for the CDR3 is TGTGCCAGCAGCCGACAGGGGAGGGCGAGCAATGAGCAGTTCTTC.

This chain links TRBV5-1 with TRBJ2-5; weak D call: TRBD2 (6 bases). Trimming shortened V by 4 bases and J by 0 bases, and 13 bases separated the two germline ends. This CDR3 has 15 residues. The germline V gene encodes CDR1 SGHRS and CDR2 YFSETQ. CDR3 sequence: CASSLTGTYQETQYF. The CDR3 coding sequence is TGCGCCAGCAGCCTAACCGGGACTTACCAAGAGACCCAGTACTTC. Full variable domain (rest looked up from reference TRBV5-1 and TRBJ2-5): KAGVTQTPRYLIKTRGQQVTLSCSPISGHRSVSWYQQTPGQGLQFLFEYFSETQRNKGNFPGRFSGRQFSNSRSEMNVSTLELGDSALYLCASSLTGTYQETQYFGPGTRLLVL.

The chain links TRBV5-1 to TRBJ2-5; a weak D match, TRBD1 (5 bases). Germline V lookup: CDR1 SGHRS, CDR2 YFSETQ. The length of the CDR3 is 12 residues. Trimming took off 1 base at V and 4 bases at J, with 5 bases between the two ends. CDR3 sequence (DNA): TGCGCCAGCAGCTTGCAGGGAGAGACCCAGTACTTC. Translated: CASSLQGETQYF.

CDR3 sequence (DNA): TGTGCCAGCAGTTTAAGAGACGGGGTAAATTCACCCCTCCACTTT. Its protein is CASSLRDGVNSPLHF. V usage is TRBV28 and J usage is TRBJ1-6; D call uncertain. Germline assignment: CDR1 MDHEN and CDR2 SYDVKM. V was shortened by 2 bases and J by 7 bases, with 12 bases between the two germline ends. The CDR3 covers 15 residues.

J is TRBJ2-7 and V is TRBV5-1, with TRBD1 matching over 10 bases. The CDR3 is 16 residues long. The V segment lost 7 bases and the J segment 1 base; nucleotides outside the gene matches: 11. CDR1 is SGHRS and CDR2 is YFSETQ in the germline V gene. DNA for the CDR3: TGCGCCAGCGGACCGGGACAGGGGAAAGGATCCTACGAGCAGTACTTC. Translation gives CASGPGQGKGSYEQYF.

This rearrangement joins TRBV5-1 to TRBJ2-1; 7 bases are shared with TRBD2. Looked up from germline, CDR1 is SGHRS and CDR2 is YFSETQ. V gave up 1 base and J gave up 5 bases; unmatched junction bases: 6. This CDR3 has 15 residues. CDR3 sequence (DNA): TGCGCCAGCAGCTTGACCCCGGGACTACACAATGAGCAGTTCTTC. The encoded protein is CASSLTPGLHNEQFF. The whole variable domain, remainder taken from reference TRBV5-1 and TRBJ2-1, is KAGVTQTPRYLIKTRGQQVTLSCSPISGHRSVSWYQQTPGQGLQFLFEYFSETQRNKGNFPGRFSGRQFSNSRSEMNVSTLELGDSALYLCASSLTPGLHNEQFFGPGTRLTVL.

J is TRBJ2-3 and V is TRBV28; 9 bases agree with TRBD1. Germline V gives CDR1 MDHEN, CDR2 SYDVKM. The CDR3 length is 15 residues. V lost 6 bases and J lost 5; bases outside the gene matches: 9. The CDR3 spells CASRETGGREDTQYF. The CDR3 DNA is TGTGCCAGCAGGGAAACAGGGGGCCGTGAAGATACGCAGTATTTT.

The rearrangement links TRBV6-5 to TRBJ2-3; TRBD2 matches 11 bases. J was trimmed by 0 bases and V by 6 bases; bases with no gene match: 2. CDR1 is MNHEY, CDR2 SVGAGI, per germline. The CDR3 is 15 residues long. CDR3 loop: CASRRLAGSTDTQYF. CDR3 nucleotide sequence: TGTGCCAGCAGAAGACTAGCGGGGAGCACAGATACGCAGTATTTT.

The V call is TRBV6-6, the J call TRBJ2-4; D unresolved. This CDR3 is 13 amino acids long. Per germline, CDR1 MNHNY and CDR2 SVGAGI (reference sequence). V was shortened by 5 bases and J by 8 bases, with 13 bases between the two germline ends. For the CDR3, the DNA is TGTGCCAGCAGTGAGCCTCCCCGGGACATTCAGTACTTC. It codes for CASSEPPRDIQYF.

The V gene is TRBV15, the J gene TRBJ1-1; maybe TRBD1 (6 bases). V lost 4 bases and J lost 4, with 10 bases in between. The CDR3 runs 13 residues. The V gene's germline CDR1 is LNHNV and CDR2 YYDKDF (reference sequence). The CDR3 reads CATSTSGVTEAFF. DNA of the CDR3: TGTGCCACCAGCACCTCAGGGGTCACTGAAGCTTTCTTT.

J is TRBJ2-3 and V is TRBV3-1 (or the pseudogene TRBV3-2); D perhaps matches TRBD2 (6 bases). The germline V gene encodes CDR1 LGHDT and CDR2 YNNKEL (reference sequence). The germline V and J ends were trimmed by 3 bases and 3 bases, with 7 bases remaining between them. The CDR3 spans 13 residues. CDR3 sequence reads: CASSHGGTDTQYF. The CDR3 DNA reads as TGTGCCAGCAGCCACGGGGGAACAGATACGCAGTATTTT.

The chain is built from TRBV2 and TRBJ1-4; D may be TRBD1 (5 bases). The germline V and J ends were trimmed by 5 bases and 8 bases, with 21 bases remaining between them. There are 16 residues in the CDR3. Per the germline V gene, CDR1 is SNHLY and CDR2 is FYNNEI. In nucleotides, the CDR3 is TGTGCCAGCAGTCGGGCTGGTGGCAGGGAAGGAGAAAAACTGTTTTTT. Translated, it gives CASSRAGGREGEKLFF. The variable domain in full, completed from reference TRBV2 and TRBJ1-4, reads EPEVTQTPSHQVTQMGQEVILRCVPISNHLYFYWYRQILGQKVEFLVSFYNNEISEKSEIFDDQFSVERPDGSNFTLKIRSTKLEDSAMYFCASSRAGGREGEKLFFGSGTQLSVL.

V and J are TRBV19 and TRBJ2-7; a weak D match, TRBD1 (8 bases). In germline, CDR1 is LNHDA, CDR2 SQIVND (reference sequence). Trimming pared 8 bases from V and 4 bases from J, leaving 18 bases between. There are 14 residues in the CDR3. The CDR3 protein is CASRDRGGGYEQYF. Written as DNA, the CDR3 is TGTGCCAGTCGTGACAGGGGCGGGGGTTACGAGCAGTACTTC.

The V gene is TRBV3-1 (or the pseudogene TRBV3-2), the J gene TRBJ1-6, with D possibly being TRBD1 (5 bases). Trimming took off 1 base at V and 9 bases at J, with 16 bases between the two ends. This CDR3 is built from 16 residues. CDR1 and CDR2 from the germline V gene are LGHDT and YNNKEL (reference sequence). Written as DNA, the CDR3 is TGTGCCAGCAGCCAAGCAAAAAGGGGAACGAGTTCACCCCTCCACTTT. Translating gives CASSQAKRGTSSPLHF.

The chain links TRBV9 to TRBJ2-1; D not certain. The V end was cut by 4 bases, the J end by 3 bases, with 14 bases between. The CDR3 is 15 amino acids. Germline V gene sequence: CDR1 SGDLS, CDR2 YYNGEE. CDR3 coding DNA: TGTGCCAGCAGCCTTAATGGCGGAAACTACAATGAGCAGTTCTTC. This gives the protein CASSLNGGNYNEQFF. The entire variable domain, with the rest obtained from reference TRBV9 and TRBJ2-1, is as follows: DSGVTQTPKHLITATGQRVTLRCSPRSGDLSVYWYQQSLDQGLQFLIQYYNGEERAKGNILERFSAQQFPDLHSELNLSSLELGDSALYFCASSLNGGNYNEQFFGPGTRLTVL.

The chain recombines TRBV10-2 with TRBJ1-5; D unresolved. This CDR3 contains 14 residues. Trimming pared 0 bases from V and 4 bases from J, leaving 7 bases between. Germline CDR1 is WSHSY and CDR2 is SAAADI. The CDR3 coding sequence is TGCGCCAGCAGTGAGTCGGAGGCTAATCAGCCCCAGCATTTT. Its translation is CASSESEANQPQHF.

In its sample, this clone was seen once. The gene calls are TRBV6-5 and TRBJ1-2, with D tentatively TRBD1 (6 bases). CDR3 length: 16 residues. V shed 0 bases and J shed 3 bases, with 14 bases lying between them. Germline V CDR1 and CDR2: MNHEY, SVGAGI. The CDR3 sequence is CASSYSVGGAHYGYTF. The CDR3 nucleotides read TGTGCCAGCAGTTACTCGGTTGGGGGCGCTCACTATGGCTACACCTTC.

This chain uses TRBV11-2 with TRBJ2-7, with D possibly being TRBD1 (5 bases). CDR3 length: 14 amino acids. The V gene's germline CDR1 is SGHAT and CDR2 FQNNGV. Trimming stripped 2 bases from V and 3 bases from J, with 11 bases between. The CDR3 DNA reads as TGTGCCAGCAGCTTAAGGCAGGGCTTCTACGAGCAGTACTTC. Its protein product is CASSLRQGFYEQYF.

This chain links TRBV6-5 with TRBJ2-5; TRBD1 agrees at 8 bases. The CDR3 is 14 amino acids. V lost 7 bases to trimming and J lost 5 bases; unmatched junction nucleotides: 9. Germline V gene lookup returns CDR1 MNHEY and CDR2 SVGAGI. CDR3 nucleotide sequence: TGTGCCAGCATCCCTACAGGGGGAGGCGAGACCCAGTACTTC. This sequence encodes CASIPTGGGETQYF.

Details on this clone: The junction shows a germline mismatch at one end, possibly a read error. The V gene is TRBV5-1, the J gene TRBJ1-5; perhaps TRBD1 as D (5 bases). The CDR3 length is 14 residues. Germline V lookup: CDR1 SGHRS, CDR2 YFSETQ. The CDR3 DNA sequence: TGCGCCCGCAGCCTCCGGGGGGGGGATCAGCCCCAGCATTTT. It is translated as CARSLRGGDQPQHF.